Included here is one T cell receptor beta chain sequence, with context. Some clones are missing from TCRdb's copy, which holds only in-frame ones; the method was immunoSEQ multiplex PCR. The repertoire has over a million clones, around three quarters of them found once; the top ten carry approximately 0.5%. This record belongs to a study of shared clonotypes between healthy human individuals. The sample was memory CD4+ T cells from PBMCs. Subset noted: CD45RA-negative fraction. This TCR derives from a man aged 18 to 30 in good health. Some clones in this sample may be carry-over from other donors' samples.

The CDR3 reads CASSQAWPQVQETQYF. CDR3 DNA sequence: TGCGCCAGCAGCCAAGCATGGCCCCAAGTCCAAGAGACCCAGTACTTC. The chain joins TRBV4-3 to TRBJ2-5; no definite D call. The V gene lost 1 base and the J gene lost 1 base, with 13 bases spanning the gap. Germline V gene data show CDR1 as LGHNA and CDR2 as YSLEER. This CDR3 has 16 amino acids.